This record looks at one T cell receptor beta chain sequence and its context. The length of the CDR3 is 15 residues. Trimming removed 6 bases at V and 5 bases at J, with 14 bases between. The germline gives CDR1 LGHDT, CDR2 YNNKEL (reference sequence). The source of the sample is a study of blood T cell repertoires in COVID-19. Turning to the study itself: The United States, Italy and Spain provided the acute and convalescent COVID-19 samples.

Under the authors' procedure: Amplified reference gene primers provided the basis for estimating nucleated cell counts. Here immunoSEQ multiplex PCR was the method, and the copy in TCRdb shows in-frame clones only, minus some. V and J calls and clone size are given by that table; D and trimming were obtained from the DNA. The table includes about 68,000 clones, approximately 93% detected once. This sequence was found in a man aged 45-65 years with COVID-19, enrolled during active disease. The sample was peripheral blood. The rearrangement joins TRBV3-1 (or the pseudogene TRBV3-2) to TRBJ1-6, with D possibly matching TRBD1 (6 bases). The CDR3 nucleotides are TGTGCCAGCAGTCGGGGGGCAGCTGATAATTCACCCCTCCACTTT. Its protein product is CASSRGAADNSPLHF.